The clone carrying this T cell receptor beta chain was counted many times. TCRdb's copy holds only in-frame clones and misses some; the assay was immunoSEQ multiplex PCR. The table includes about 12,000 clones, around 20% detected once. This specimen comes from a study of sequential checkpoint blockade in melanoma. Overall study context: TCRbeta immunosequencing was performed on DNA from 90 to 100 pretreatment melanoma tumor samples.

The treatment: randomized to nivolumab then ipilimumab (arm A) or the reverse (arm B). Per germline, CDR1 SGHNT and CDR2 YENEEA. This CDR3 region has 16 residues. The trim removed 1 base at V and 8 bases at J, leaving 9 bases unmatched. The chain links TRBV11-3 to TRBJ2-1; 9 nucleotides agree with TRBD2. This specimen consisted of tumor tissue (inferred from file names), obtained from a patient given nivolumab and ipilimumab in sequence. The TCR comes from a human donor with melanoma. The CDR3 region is CASSLGRGTSYDEQFF. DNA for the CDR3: TGTGCCAGCAGCTTAGGTCGTGGGACTAGCTATGATGAGCAGTTCTTC.